A selection of T cell receptor beta chains follows, all from one sample in a study of OX40 agonist ivuxolimab in advanced cancers. TCRdb's table, derived via immunoSEQ multiplex PCR, lists solely in-frame clones and lacks some. The data show fewer than 65,000 clones, 70% to 80% seen once. Material: CD4+ or CD8+ T cells sorted from blood, obtained in a trial of the OX40 agonist ivuxolimab. The receptors shown here come from an adult with an advanced solid tumor such as melanoma, head and neck, liver or kidney cancer. Both conserved end residues are part of each CDR3. A D gene is named only where the DNA matches it firmly. For some rows the clone size is stated as once, few or many, or as a class when expanded; others skip it.

TRBV6-6,once,TRBD1,TRBJ1-1,CASSPGTGTEAFF,TGTGCCAGCAGTCCGGGGACAGGGACTGAAGCTTTCTTT
TRBV7-2,-,TRBD2,TRBJ2-1,CASSLARLAGGNNEQFF,TGTGCCAGCAGCTTAGCCAGACTAGCGGGGGGCAACAATGAGCAGTTCTTC
TRBV19,-,-,TRBJ1-4,CASTSDRRRGNEKLFF,TGTGCCAGTACCTCAGACAGGCGTCGAGGTAATGAAAAACTGTTTTTT
TRBV7-3,-,TRBD1,TRBJ1-1,CASSSFDRGNTEAFF,TGTGCCAGCAGCTCCTTCGACAGGGGGAACACTGAAGCTTTCTTT
TRBV19,-,TRBD1,TRBJ2-7,CASSIAGGQNYEQYF,TGTGCCAGTAGTATAGCAGGGGGACAAAACTACGAGCAGTACTTC
TRBV7-9,-,-,TRBJ2-2,CASSSFGTGELFF,TGTGCCAGCAGCTCTTTCGGTACAGGGGAGCTGTTTTTT
TRBV5-1,-,-,TRBJ1-1,CASSLSGGNTEAFF,TGCGCCAGCAGCTTGTCGGGGGGGAACACTGAAGCTTTCTTT
TRBV19,-,TRBD2,TRBJ2-3,CASRKREGQDTQYF,TGTGCCAGTAGAAAGCGGGAGGGCCAAGATACGCAGTATTTT
TRBV30,few,TRBD2,TRBJ2-7,CAWDGASGGTYEQYF,TGTGCCTGGGACGGAGCGAGCGGGGGAACCTACGAGCAGTACTTC
TRBV10-3,-,TRBD1,TRBJ2-7,CAIRGSGTGKDEQYF,TGTGCCATCAGAGGCTCCGGGACAGGGAAGGACGAGCAGTACTTC
TRBV7-2,-,-,TRBJ2-5,CASSLRGETQYF,TGTGCCAGCAGCTTGAGGGGGGAGACCCAGTACTTC
TRBV7-8,-,-,TRBJ2-3,CASSSRDLADTQYF,TGTGCCAGCAGCTCCCGGGACCTCGCTGATACGCAGTATTTT
TRBV27,-,TRBD2,TRBJ2-1,CASSLGLAGYNEQFF,TGTGCCAGCAGCCTAGGACTAGCGGGGTATAATGAGCAGTTCTTC
TRBV7-8,-,TRBD1,TRBJ2-4,CASSLDQGASAKNIQYF,TGTGCCAGCAGCTTAGACCAGGGGGCTTCGGCCAAAAACATTCAGTACTTC
TRBV5-8,-,-,TRBJ2-5,CASSWPGSRETQYF,TGTGCCAGCAGCTGGCCCGGTAGTAGAGAGACCCAGTACTTC
TRBV9,-,TRBD1,TRBJ1-6,CASSATDRESSPLHF,TGTGCCAGCAGCGCGACGGACAGGGAGTCCTCACCCCTCCACTTT
TRBV5-1,once,-,TRBJ2-1,CASSRVPSDEQFF,TGCGCCAGCAGCAGAGTACCTAGCGATGAGCAGTTCTTC
TRBV30,-,-,TRBJ1-5,CAWSVHPRQPQHF,TGTGCCTGGAGTGTACATCCTCGCCAGCCCCAGCATTTT
TRBV7-9,-,TRBD1,TRBJ1-4,CASSLEGGEGEKLFF,TGTGCCAGCAGCTTAGAAGGGGGCGAGGGTGAAAAACTGTTTTTT
TRBV27,few,-,TRBJ2-7,CASSSGQPAYEQYF,TGTGCCAGCAGTTCAGGACAGCCCGCGTACGAGCAGTACTTC
TRBV4-1,-,-,TRBJ2-1,CASSSGGNEQFF,TGCGCCAGCAGCTCAGGCGGTAATGAGCAGTTCTTC
TRBV6-5,-,-,TRBJ2-5,CASRGIGETQYF,TGTGCCAGCAGGGGCATAGGGGAGACCCAGTACTTC
TRBV6-5,few,TRBD1,TRBJ1-2,CASSTTGGGYTF,TGTGCCAGCAGTACGACAGGGGGCGGCTACACCTTC